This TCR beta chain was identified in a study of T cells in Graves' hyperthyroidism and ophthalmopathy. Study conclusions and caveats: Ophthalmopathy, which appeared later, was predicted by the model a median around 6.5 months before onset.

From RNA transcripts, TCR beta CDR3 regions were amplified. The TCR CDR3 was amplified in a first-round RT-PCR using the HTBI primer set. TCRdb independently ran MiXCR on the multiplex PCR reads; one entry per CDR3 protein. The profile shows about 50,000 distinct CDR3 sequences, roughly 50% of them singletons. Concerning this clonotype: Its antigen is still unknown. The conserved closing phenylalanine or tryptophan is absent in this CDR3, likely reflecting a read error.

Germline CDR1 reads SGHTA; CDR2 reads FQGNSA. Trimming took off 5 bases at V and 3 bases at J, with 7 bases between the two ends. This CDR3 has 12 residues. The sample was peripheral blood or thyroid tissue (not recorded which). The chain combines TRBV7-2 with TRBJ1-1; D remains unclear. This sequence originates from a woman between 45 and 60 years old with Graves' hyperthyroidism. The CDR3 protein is CASSAGYTEAFL. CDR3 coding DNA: TGTGCCAGCAGCGCCGGATACACTGAAGCTTTCCTT.